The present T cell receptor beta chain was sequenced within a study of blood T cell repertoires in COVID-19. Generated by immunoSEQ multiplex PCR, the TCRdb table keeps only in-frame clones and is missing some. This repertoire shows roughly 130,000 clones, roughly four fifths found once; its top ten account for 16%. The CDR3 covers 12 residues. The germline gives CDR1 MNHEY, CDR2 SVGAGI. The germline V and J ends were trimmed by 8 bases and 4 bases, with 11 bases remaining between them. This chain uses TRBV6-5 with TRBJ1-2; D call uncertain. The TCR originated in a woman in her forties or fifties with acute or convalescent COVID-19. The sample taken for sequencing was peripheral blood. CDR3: CASGPVTYGYTF. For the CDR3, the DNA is TGTGCCAGCGGGCCGGTAACCTATGGCTACACCTTC.